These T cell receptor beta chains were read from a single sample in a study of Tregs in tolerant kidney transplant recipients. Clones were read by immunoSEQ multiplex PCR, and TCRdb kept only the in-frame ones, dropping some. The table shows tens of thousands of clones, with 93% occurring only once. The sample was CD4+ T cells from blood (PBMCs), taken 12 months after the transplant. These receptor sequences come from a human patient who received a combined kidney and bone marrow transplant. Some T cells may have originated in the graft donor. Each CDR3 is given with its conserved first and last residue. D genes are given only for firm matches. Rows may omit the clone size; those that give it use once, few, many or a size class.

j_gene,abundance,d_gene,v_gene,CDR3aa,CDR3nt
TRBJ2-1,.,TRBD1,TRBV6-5,CASSLQGADEQFF,TGTGCCAGCAGCCTACAGGGGGCCGATGAGCAGTTCTTC
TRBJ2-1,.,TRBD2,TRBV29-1,CSATTSGSGNEQFF,TGCAGCGCTACGACTAGCGGGAGTGGCAATGAGCAGTTCTTC
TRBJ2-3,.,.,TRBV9,CASAKAPRVRELSTDTQYF,TGTGCCAGCGCCAAGGCCCCACGGGTGAGAGAGTTGAGCACAGATACGCAGTATTTT
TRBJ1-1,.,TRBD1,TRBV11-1,CASSLDPGTGLNTEAFF,TGTGCCAGCAGCTTAGATCCCGGGACAGGACTGAACACTGAAGCTTTCTTT
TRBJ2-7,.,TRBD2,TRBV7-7,CASSSDSGGEQYF,TGTGCCAGCAGCTCCGACTCCGGGGGGGAGCAGTACTTC
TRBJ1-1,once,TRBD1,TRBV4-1,CASSQGQGRRLNTEAFF,TGCGCCAGCAGCCAAGGACAGGGAAGGCGGTTGAACACTGAAGCTTTCTTT
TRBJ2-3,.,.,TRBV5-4,CASSPVGYTDTQYF,TGTGCCAGCAGCCCGGTCGGGTACACAGATACGCAGTATTTT
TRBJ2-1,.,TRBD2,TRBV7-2,CASSLGTSGGNEQFF,TGTGCCAGCAGCTTAGGGACTAGCGGGGGGAATGAGCAGTTCTTC
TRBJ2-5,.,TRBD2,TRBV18,CASSPLGTSAVKTQYF,TGTGCCAGCTCGCCCCTCGGGACTAGCGCGGTAAAGACCCAGTACTTC
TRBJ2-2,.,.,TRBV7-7,CASSKEDGELFF,TGTGCCAGCAGTAAGGAGGACGGGGAGCTGTTTTTT
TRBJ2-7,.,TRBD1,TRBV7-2,CASSVGQGTPYEQYF,TGTGCCAGCAGCGTAGGACAGGGGACTCCCTACGAGCAGTACTTC
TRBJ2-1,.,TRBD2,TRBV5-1,CASSLGSGGANEQFF,TGCGCCAGCAGCTTAGGTAGCGGGGGGGCCAATGAGCAGTTCTTC
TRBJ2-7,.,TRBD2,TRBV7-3,CASSLDSGSSYEQYF,TGTGCCAGCAGCTTAGATAGCGGGAGCTCCTACGAGCAGTACTTC
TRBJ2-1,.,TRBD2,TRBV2,CASSRLAGVRPNEQFF,TGTGCCAGCAGTAGATTAGCGGGAGTGCGGCCCAATGAGCAGTTCTTC
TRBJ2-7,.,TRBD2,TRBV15,CATSRGPGLGPSAYEQYF,TGTGCCACCAGCAGAGGTCCGGGACTAGGTCCCTCCGCCTACGAGCAGTACTTC
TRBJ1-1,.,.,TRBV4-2,CASSQSGNTEAFF,TGTGCCAGCAGCCAATCCGGGAACACTGAAGCTTTCTTT
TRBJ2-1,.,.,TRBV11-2,CASSLLTGVHEQFF,TGTGCCAGCAGCTTATTGACCGGGGTGCATGAGCAGTTCTTC
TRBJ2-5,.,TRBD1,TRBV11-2,CASSSIRRDREETQYF,TGTGCCAGCAGCTCGATACGCCGGGACAGGGAAGAGACCCAGTACTTC
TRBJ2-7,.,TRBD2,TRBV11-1,CASSFGTSGVSAYEQYF,TGTGCCAGCAGCTTCGGGACTAGCGGGGTCAGCGCCTACGAGCAGTACTTC
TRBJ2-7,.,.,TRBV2,CASSEGTEFYGQYF,TGTGCCAGCAGTGAGGGGACTGAATTCTACGGGCAGTACTTC
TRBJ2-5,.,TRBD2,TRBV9,CASSRPSGRAAETQYF,TGTGCCAGCAGCAGGCCTAGCGGGAGGGCCGCGGAGACCCAGTACTTC
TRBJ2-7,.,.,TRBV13,CASSDRFYEQYF,TGTGCCAGCAGTGATCGGTTCTACGAGCAGTACTTC
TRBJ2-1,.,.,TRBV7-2,CASSSQRSSYNEQFF,TGTGCCAGCAGCTCCCAGCGGAGCTCCTACAATGAGCAGTTCTTC
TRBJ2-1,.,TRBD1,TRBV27,CASSPKPTGSIGNEQFF,TGTGCCAGCAGTCCCAAACCGACAGGGTCTATCGGTAATGAGCAGTTCTTC
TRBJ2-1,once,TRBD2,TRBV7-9,CASSFATSGNYNEQFF,TGTGCCAGCAGCTTCGCAACTAGCGGGAACTACAATGAGCAGTTCTTC
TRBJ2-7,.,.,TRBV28,CASRSRGVRPYEQYF,TGTGCCAGCAGGTCCAGGGGAGTTCGACCCTACGAGCAGTACTTC